The sequence of this TCR beta chain was determined in a study of shared clonotypes between healthy human individuals (dated by TCRdb to the early 2020s). About the investigation overall: A couple of women and a few men aged 18 to 49 years were included in the cohort. For each donor, three plates each were used for CD4 naive and CD4 memory, two plates were used for CD8 naive, and one plate was used for CD8 memory. To estimate repertoire size and how much clonotype sharing occurs between individuals, the study deeply sequenced the blood TCR repertoires of a handful of healthy adults. To increase sequencing depth and limit assay-specific biases, different laboratories used diverse techniques to prepare libraries and sequence TCR repertoires. Between about 0.85 and 9.5 billion PBMCs per donor were obtained by leukapheresis.

Healthy HIV-negative adults with no recently reported acute infections or vaccinations were included as donors. All donors were Caucasian adults living in Nashville, Tennessee, USA. CD4+ T cells were enriched by magnetic negative selection, after which naive cells were positively selected on CD45RA and the negative fraction was taken as the memory subset. After blood collection by leukapheresis, PBMCs were isolated using Ficoll-Histopaque density gradient centrifugation and then cryopreserved in the vapor phase of liquid nitrogen. Purity and quantity of every magnetically sorted T cell population were checked by analytical flow cytometry. Genomic DNA was isolated from every sorted fraction and measured by UV absorbance on a Nanodrop 2000c. General findings and caveats noted by the study authors: Sampling was restricted to blood, and TCR repertoires in tissue are likely to differ from TCR repertoires in blood. Incomplete sequencing was indicated by rarefaction of sorted-subset datasets, despite the large sequencing depth. About 5% of naive CD4, around 3.6% of naive CD8, about 2.5% of memory CD4, and 0.35% to 0.4% of memory CD8 clonotypes were shared across several donors. Naive subsets generally had larger estimated clonotype richness than memory subsets. Because the study included a small number of donors, the genetic and exposure-history diversity represented was limited. Pairwise subsampling indicated that sequencing depth was expected to affect the degree of clonotype sharing among donors. Compared with non-shared clonotypes, the clonotypes found in all four sorted-subset donors had higher generation probabilities.

TCR CDR3 regions were amplified from genomic DNA by multiplex PCR using the deep immunoSEQ assay. Extracted genomic DNA from each cell subset was spread evenly across all wells of several immunoSEQ 96-well plates, with each plate serving as a replicate. For sorted subsets, around 0.2 ug genomic DNA, equal to 25,000 to 35,000 T cell genomes, was loaded into each replicate PCR. The purified libraries were quantified using a Qubit 3.0 fluorometer, sized with a Bioanalyzer 2100, and then quantified again using the KAPA Library Quantification kit. Every immunoSEQ 96-well plate was sequenced on a dedicated single-read 150-cycle Illumina NextSeq 550 flow cell. The authors' analysis ran thus. The immunoSEQ output contained only junctional sequences without quality scores, so filtering could not match that applied to full-length reads. Sequences were annotated with PyIR, a Python wrapper for IgBLAST v1.9, and V/J genes and CDR3 were assigned using IMGT germline references. Reads were filtered out if the reads had weak V/J assignments (E-value above 1e-6), no CDR3, stop codons, out-of-frame junctions, or ambiguous translated residues. V3J clonotypes were defined by identical inferred V gene, J gene, and CDR3 amino acid sequence. Percentage overlap between repertoires was calculated by dividing the number of shared unique clonotypes by the size of the smaller repertoire. Repertoire richness was assessed with RTK rarefaction, the Chao1 estimator, and Recon v2.1 estimates of unobserved clonotypes. Generation probabilities were computed with OLGA for all TCRbeta clonotypes obtained by the gDNA method from a handful of donors. In its TCRdb copy, this immuneACCESS table keeps in-frame sequences only and misses some clones. Where compared with another copy, unresolved V genes explain less than half of these, and the others have no known cause. D and trimming come from the DNA, and the V and J calls and clone size come from that table. Within this sample are about 680,000 clones, with around four fifths of them counted one time only. Around 2% of the sample is held by the ten biggest clonotypes.

This clone was detected only once. Which antigen it targets is not known. Nothing much larger sits one base from this clone, and base qualities are not available. This TCR came from a woman aged 25 to 39 in good health. Sequencing used memory CD4+ T cells sorted from blood. The label giving this sample's cell subset or site can be read as: CD45RA-negative fraction.

The CDR3 has the sequence CASSLLSLAGSYEQFF. The base sequence is TGTGCCAGCAGCTTGTTGTCACTAGCGGGAAGCTATGAGCAGTTCTTC. The sequence is built from TRBV5-6 and TRBJ2-1, with 10 bases in between that match TRBD2. Including the terminal cysteine and phenylalanine, the CDR3 comprises 16 residues. Only the CDR3 DNA is retained, 48 bases long and in frame from the first base. CDR1 is given as SGHDT and CDR2 as YYEEEE, both from the germline V gene. Trimming takes 1 base off V and 8 bases off J; junction bases not matched to a gene: 9.